This record concerns one T cell receptor beta chain sequence. Clones were read by immunoSEQ multiplex PCR, and TCRdb kept only the in-frame ones, dropping some. The repertoire holds more than 90,000 clones, around 92% seen once, with approximately 2% in the top ten. Trimming removed 1 base from V and 3 bases from J, with 18 bases in between. In germline, CDR1 is SEHNR, CDR2 FQNEAQ (reference sequence). There are 17 residues in the CDR3. The data were taken from a study of T cell changes during pregnancy in multiple sclerosis. This receptor was identified in a female donor with multiple sclerosis, enrolled in a pregnancy study. Here the sequenced sample was peripheral blood, taken after pregnancy. The rearrangement joins TRBV7-9 to TRBJ1-1; D may be TRBD1 (5 bases). The CDR3 DNA follows: TGTGCCAGCAGCTTAGTCTACACCGAAAGGGGTGACACTGAAGCTTTCTTT. Residues: CASSLVYTERGDTEAFF.